These T cell receptor beta chains were read from a single sample in a study of human T cells and chemical hapten exposure. Via MiXCR, TCRdb re-called the RACE reads, giving one row per CDR3 protein. This sample has about 76,000 distinct CDR3 sequences, with around 13% found just once. Sequencing used whole blood, obtained in connection with sensitization to the hapten diphenylcyclopropenone (DPC). These receptors were obtained from a woman in her fifties or sixties with alopecia areata. Some clones in this sample may be carry-over from other donors' samples. The CDR3 runs from the conserved cysteine through the conserved F or W. D genes are given only for firm matches. Only part of the rows carry a size: once, few, many, or a class if the clone is expanded.

D gene	J gene	V gene	clone size	CDR3 DNA	CDR3 protein
.	TRBJ1-5	TRBV11-2	many	TGTGCCAGCAGCTTAGGTGGGGGGAGCAATCAGCCCCAGCATTTT	CASSLGGGSNQPQHF
.	TRBJ1-5	TRBV2	.	TGTGCCAGCAGGGGCCCCAATCAGCCCCAGCATTTT	CASRGPNQPQHF
.	TRBJ1-1	TRBV14	many	TGTGCCAGCAGCCAAGATCAGGGTAGGATTTCTGAAGCTTTCTTT	CASSQDQGRISEAFF
.	TRBJ1-3	TRBV7-6	.	TGTGCCAGCAGCCCCGGGACGTTGGAAGGAAACACCATATATTTT	CASSPGTLEGNTIYF
.	TRBJ1-5	TRBV20-1	.	TGCAGTGCTAGTCAGGGTACCCCCGCAAGCAATCAGCCCCAGCATTTT	CSASQGTPASNQPQHF
.	TRBJ2-7	TRBV25-1	few	TGTGCCAGCTCCCGAGGCCACGAGCAGTACTTC	CASSRGHEQYF
.	TRBJ2-7	TRBV6-5	many	TGTGCCAGCAGTTACTCGATACTAGCTGGCACCTACGAGCAGTACTTC	CASSYSILAGTYEQYF
.	TRBJ2-1	TRBV20-1	.	TGCAGTGAACGCTCCTACAATGAGCAGTTCTTC	CSERSYNEQFF
.	TRBJ2-1	TRBV2	many	TGTGCCAGCAGTACCCAGGGCTATGAGCAGTTCTTC	CASSTQGYEQFF
.	TRBJ1-2	TRBV29-1	.	TGCAGCGTCGGACAAACTGGAAATGGCTACACCTTC	CSVGQTGNGYTF
.	TRBJ1-2	TRBV18	few	TGTGCCAGCTCACCTTTGGGACAAAAAATTCTCTATGGCTACACCTTC	CASSPLGQKILYGYTF
.	TRBJ1-1	TRBV2	few	TGTGCCAGCAACGGCAGGGCCGGGAACACTGAAGCTTTCTTT	CASNGRAGNTEAFF
.	TRBJ1-5	TRBV15	.	TGTGCCACCAGCAGTGCTATTCAGGGAAATCAGCCCCAGCATTTT	CATSSAIQGNQPQHF
.	TRBJ2-7	TRBV10-3	.	TGTGCCATCAGTGAATCAGGGGACGGTTACGAGCAGTACTTC	CAISESGDGYEQYF
TRBD1	TRBJ2-3	TRBV20-1	few	TGCAGTACAGGCGGGACAGGGAGAACAGATACGCAGTATTTT	CSTGGTGRTDTQYF
TRBD1	TRBJ2-2	TRBV20-1	.	TGCAGTGCTACCCCGGGGCAGGGGGCCGCCGGGGAGCTGTTTTTT	CSATPGQGAAGELFF
.	TRBJ2-2	TRBV7-2	.	TGTGCCAGCAGCTTACGTGGGACAACAAACACCGGGGAGCTGTTTTTT	CASSLRGTTNTGELFF
.	TRBJ1-2	TRBV12-3/TRBV12-4	.	TGTGCCAGCAGCCCGGGACGGCTTGAGTATGGCTACACCTTC	CASSPGRLEYGYTF
.	TRBJ2-3	TRBV7-8	many	TGTGCCAGCAGCCCGGACAGATCCACAGATACGCAGTATTTT	CASSPDRSTDTQYF
.	TRBJ1-2	TRBV20-1	many	TGCAGTGCTGCCCCCGGGGGCTATGGCTACACCTTC	CSAAPGGYGYTF
.	TRBJ2-7	TRBV10-3	.	TGTGCAACCAGGGGCTCCGAGCAGTACTTC	CATRGSEQYF
.	TRBJ2-5	TRBV10-3	.	TGTGCCATCAGTGAGTCGGGCGAACAAGAGACCCAGTACTTC	CAISESGEQETQYF
.	TRBJ2-2	TRBV7-8	few	TGTGCCAGCAGCTTAGAGGTGGTTTGGAGGACCGGGGAGCTGTTTTTT	CASSLEVVWRTGELFF
.	TRBJ2-3	TRBV9	.	TGTGCCAGCAGCGCGACCCCCCGCGATTTCCTAAGGTCCATAGATACGCAGTATTTT	CASSATPRDFLRSIDTQYF
.	TRBJ1-1	TRBV29-1	.	TGCAGCGGGACGACAGTGAACACTGAAGCTTTCTTT	CSGTTVNTEAFF
.	TRBJ1-1	TRBV5-8	few	TGTGCCAGCAGCTCGTTAGGCACTGAAGCTTTCTTT	CASSSLGTEAFF
TRBD2	TRBJ2-3	TRBV20-1	many	TGCAGTGAGGGCGGGAGGGAGGCAGATACGCAGTATTTT	CSEGGREADTQYF
TRBD1	TRBJ2-3	TRBV10-3	.	TGTGCCATCAGTGAGAAGGGACAGGGCGTCACAGATACGCAGTATTTT	CAISEKGQGVTDTQYF
TRBD1	TRBJ1-5	TRBV29-1	many	TGCAGCGTTGTGGCGGGACAGGGGGCGAGTCAGCCCCAGCATTTT	CSVVAGQGASQPQHF
TRBD1	TRBJ2-2	TRBV10-2	.	TGCGCCAGTCGGGCAGGGGGTGCCACCGGGGAGCTGTTTTTT	CASRAGGATGELFF
.	TRBJ1-1	TRBV2	few	TGTGCCAGCAGTGAGGAGGCCTCACCGAACACTGAAGCTTTCTTT	CASSEEASPNTEAFF
.	TRBJ2-7	TRBV18	many	TGTGCCAGCTCACCTCTATCCACAGGGTACGAGCAGTACTTC	CASSPLSTGYEQYF
.	TRBJ1-1	TRBV10-3	.	TGTGCCATCAGTGATTGGACCGCTCCCATGAACACTGAAGCTTTCTTT	CAISDWTAPMNTEAFF
TRBD1	TRBJ1-5	TRBV29-1	many	TGCAGCGTAGCGAACGGGACAGGGGGCCCGGCGGCAAGCCGGCCCCAGCATTTT	CSVANGTGGPAASRPQHF
TRBD1	TRBJ2-4	TRBV29-1	.	TGCAGCGTCGTCGGACAGGGAGGTTGGCAAAACATTCAGTACTTC	CSVVGQGGWQNIQYF
.	TRBJ1-5	TRBV7-6	many	TGTGCCAGCAGCTTAGATAGCAGGGGTTTGAATCAGCCCCAGCATTTT	CASSLDSRGLNQPQHF
.	TRBJ1-1	TRBV18	few	TGTGCCAGCTCACCACCGTGGGGGTTGTACACTGAAGCTTTCTTT	CASSPPWGLYTEAFF
TRBD1	TRBJ2-1	TRBV25-1	.	TGTGCCAGCAGTGACTGGACAGGCCTCTACAATGAGCAGTTCTTC	CASSDWTGLYNEQFF
.	TRBJ2-1	TRBV18	few	TGTGCCAGCTCACGGAACTACGAACTCTACAATGAGCAGTTCTTC	CASSRNYELYNEQFF
.	TRBJ2-7	TRBV5-1	few	TGCGCCAGCTCCGGCCAGGCTAAAAGTTACTCCGAGCAGTACTTC	CASSGQAKSYSEQYF
.	TRBJ2-1	TRBV5-4	.	TGTGCCAGCAGCTTTCTTTTAGGAGTCGGGTACAATGAGCAGTTCTTC	CASSFLLGVGYNEQFF
.	TRBJ1-1	TRBV27	.	TGTGCCAGCAGTCCCGGGCGGGGAGTGAACACTGAAGCTTTCTTT	CASSPGRGVNTEAFF
.	TRBJ2-1	TRBV15	.	TGTGCCACCAGCAGAGTCCAAGCGGCTAACAATGAGCAGTTCTTC	CATSRVQAANNEQFF